This TCR beta chain was sequenced during a study of T cell repertoires in cytomegalovirus infection. Comments on this clonotype: Its antigen is still unknown.

The CDR3 has 15 residues. The V end was cut by 3 bases, the J end by 4 bases, with 14 bases between. Germline V gene sequence: CDR1 SEHNR, CDR2 FQNEAQ (reference sequence). Each CDR3 protein gets one entry after TCRdb re-called the reads with MiXCR. The data contain about 830,000 distinct CDR3 sequences, 32% of them singletons. V is TRBV7-9 and J is TRBJ2-3, with D possibly TRBD2 on 6 matching bases. The sequenced sample was cultured CD8+ T cells from PBMCs, obtained from culture after CMV antigen stimulation. The TCR sequence derives from a human donor in good health (CMV status not recorded). Some clones in this sample may be carry-over from other donors' samples. This chain's CDR3 is CASSFTTSVSDTQYF. As DNA, the CDR3 is TGTGCCAGCAGCTTCACGACTAGTGTCTCAGATACGCAGTATTTT.